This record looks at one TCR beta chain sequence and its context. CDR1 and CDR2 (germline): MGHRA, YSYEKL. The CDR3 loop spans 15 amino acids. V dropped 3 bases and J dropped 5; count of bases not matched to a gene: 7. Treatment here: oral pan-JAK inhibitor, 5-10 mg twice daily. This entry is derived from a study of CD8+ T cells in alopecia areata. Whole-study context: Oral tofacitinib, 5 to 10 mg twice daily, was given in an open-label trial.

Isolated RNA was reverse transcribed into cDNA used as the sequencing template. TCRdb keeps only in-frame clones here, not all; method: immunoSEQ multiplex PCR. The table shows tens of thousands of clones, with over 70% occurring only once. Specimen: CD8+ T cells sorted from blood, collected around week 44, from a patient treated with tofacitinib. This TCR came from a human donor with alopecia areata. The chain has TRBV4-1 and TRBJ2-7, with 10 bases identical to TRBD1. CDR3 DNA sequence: TGCGCCAGCAGCCACCGGGTCGGGACAGGGGACGAGCAGTACTTC. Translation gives CASSHRVGTGDEQYF.